The sequence of this T cell receptor beta chain was determined in a study of cytomegalovirus exposure and HLA in healthy donors. The CDR3 totals 16 residues. With 2 bases clipped from V and 5 bases from J, the junction kept 7 bases outside the gene matches. The V gene's germline CDR1 is MNHNS and CDR2 SASEGT. With 60 Vbeta and 13 Jbeta primers, the PCR was carried out. Libraries were prepared by immunoSEQ multiplex PCR; TCRdb keeps only in-frame clonotypes and omits some of them. The sample yields 150,000 or so clones, roughly 78% seen once. Sequencing used PBMCs. The clonotype was recovered from a man between 18 and 29 years old in good health and CMV-seropositive. The rearrangement uses TRBV6-1 and TRBJ2-2; 8 bases are shared with TRBD1. The CDR3 bases are TGTGCCAGCAGTGAATGGGGCAGGGACAGGACCGGGGAGCTGTTTTTT. Protein product: CASSEWGRDRTGELFF.